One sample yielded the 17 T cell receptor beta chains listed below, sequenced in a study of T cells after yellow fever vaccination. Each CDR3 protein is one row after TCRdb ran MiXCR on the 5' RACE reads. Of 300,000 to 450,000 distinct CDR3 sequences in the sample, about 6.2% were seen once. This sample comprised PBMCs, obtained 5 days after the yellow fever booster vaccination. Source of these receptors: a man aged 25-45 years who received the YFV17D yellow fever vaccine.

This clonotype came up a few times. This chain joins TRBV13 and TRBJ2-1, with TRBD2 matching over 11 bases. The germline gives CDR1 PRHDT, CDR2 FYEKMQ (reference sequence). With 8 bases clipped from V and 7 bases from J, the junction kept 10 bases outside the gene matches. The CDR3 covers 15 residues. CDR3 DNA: TGTGCCAGCCGCCCGACTAGCGGGATCAGAAATGAGCAGTTCTTC. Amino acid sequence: CASRPTSGIRNEQFF. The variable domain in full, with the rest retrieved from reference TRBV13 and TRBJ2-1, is AAGVIQSPRHLIKEKRETATLKCYPIPRHDTVYWYQQGPGQDPQFLISFYEKMQSDKGSIPDRFSAQQFSDYHSELNMSSLELGDSALYFCASRPTSGIRNEQFFGPGTRLTVL.

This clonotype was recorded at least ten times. This CDR3 is CASSLGREGKLFF. The CDR3 bases are TGTGCCAGCAGCTTGGGCAGGGAGGGAAAACTGTTTTTT. The chain couples TRBV7-2 to TRBJ1-4; D is perhaps TRBD1 (5 bases). Germline-derived CDR1 and CDR2 are SGHTA and FQGNSA. The germline V and J ends were trimmed by 3 bases and 10 bases, with 12 bases remaining between them. The CDR3 totals 13 residues.

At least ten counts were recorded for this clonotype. Here the CDR3 DNA reads TGTGCCAGCAGCCAATGGGATACGGGGACAGTGGAGGGAGAGACCCAGTACTTC. Protein product: CASSQWDTGTVEGETQYF. The chain employs TRBV4-2 and TRBJ2-5, with D possibly TRBD1 on 7 matching bases. CDR3 length: 18 amino acids. The V gene lost 2 bases and the J gene lost 4 bases, with 23 bases spanning the gap. Germline V lookup: CDR1 LGHNA, CDR2 YNFKEQ.

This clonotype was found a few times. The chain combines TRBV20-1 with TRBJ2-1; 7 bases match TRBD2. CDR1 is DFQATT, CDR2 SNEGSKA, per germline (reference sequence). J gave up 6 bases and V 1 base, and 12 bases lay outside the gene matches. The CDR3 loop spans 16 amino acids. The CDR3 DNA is TGCAGTGCTAGAGGCCTCAAGGGCGGGGGTTCCAATGAGCAGTTCTTC. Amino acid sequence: CSARGLKGGGSNEQFF.

The CDR3 is CASSRRLAGVLEQYF. The CDR3 nucleotides are TGTGCCAGCAGCCGTAGACTAGCGGGAGTTTTAGAGCAGTACTTC. This chain joins TRBV6-1 and TRBJ2-7; 12 bases are a match to TRBD2. The ends lost 6 bases at V and 7 bases at J; junction bases unmatched: 10. This CDR3 has 15 residues. The germline V gene has CDR1 MNHNS and CDR2 SASEGT.

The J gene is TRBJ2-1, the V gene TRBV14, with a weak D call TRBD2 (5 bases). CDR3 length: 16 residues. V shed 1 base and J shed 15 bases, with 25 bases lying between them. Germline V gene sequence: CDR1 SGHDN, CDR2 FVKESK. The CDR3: CASSQGLLEMSASPFF. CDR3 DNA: TGTGCCAGCAGCCAAGGATTACTAGAGATGTCGGCTAGTCCGTTCTTC.

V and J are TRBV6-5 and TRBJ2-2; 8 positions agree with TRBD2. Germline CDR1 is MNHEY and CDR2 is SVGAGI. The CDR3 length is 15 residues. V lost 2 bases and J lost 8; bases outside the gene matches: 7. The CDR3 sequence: CASSYGTRSRGELFF. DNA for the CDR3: TGTGCCAGCAGTTACGGGACTAGGAGTCGTGGGGAGCTGTTTTTT.

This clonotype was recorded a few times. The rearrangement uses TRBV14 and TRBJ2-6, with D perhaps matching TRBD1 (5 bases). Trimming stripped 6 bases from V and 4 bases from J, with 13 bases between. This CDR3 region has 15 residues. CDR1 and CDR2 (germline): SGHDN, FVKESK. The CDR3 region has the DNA TGTGCCAGCAGTGATCAGGGAAGGGGGGCCAACGTCCTGACTTTC. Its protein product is CASSDQGRGANVLTF.

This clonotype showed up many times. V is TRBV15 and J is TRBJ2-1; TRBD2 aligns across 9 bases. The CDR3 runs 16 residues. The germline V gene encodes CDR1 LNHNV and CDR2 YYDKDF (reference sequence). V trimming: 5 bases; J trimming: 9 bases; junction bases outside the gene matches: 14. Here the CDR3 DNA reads TGTGCCACCAGCGGATTTTATAGCGGGAGAGGGGTTGAGCAGTTCTTC. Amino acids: CATSGFYSGRGVEQFF.

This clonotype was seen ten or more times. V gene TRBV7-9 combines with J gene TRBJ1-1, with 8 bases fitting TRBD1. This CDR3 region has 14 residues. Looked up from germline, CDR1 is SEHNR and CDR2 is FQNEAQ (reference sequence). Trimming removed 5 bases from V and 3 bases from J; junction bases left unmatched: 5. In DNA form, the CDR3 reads TGTGCCAGCAGCGAACAGGGGGTTGACACTGAAGCTTTCTTT. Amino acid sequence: CASSEQGVDTEAFF.

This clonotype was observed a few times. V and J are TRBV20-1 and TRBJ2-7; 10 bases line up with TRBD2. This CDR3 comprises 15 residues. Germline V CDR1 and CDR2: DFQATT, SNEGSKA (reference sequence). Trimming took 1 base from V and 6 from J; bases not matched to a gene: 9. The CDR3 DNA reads TGCAGTGCTAGAGGATACGAGCGGGAGGGCCCCGAGCAGTACTTC. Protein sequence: CSARGYEREGPEQYF.

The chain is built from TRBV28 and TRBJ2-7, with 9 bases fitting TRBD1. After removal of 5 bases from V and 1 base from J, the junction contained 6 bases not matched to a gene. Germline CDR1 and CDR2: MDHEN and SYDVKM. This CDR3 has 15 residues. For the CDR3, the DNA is TGTGCCAGCAGTGTAACAGGGGGCGAGTCCTACGAGCAGTACTTC. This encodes CASSVTGGESYEQYF.

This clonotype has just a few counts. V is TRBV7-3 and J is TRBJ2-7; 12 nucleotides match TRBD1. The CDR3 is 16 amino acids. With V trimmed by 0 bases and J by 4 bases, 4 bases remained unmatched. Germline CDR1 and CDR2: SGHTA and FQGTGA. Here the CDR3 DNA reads TGTGCCAGCAGCTTAACCGCGGGACAGGGGGCTTACGAGCAGTACTTC. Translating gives CASSLTAGQGAYEQYF.

The CDR3: CASASSGHLYEQYF. The CDR3 DNA follows: TGTGCCAGCGCCTCCTCCGGCCACCTCTACGAGCAGTACTTC. The V gene is TRBV7-2, the J gene TRBJ2-7; unclear D gene. This CDR3 has 14 residues. Germline loops: CDR1 SGHTA, CDR2 FQGNSA. V was shortened by 8 bases and J by 3 bases, with 17 bases between the two germline ends. The entire variable domain, with the rest obtained from reference TRBV7-2 and TRBJ2-7, is as follows: GAGVSQSPSNKVTEKGKDVELRCDPISGHTALYWYRQSLGQGLEFLIYFQGNSAPDKSGLPSDRFSAERTGGSVSTLTIQRTQQEDSAVYLCASASSGHLYEQYFGPGTRLTVT.

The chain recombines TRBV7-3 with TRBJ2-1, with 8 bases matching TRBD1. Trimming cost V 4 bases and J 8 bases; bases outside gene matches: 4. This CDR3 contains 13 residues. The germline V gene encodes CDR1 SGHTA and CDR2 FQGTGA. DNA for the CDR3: TGTGCCAGCAGCTCGACAGGGGCCGATGAGCAGTTCTTC. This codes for CASSSTGADEQFF. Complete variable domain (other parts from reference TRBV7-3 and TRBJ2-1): GAGVSQTPSNKVTEKGKYVELRCDPISGHTALYWYRQSLGQGPEFLIYFQGTGAADDSGLPNDRFFAVRPEGSVSTLKIQRTERGDSAVYLCASSSTGADEQFFGPGTRLTVL.

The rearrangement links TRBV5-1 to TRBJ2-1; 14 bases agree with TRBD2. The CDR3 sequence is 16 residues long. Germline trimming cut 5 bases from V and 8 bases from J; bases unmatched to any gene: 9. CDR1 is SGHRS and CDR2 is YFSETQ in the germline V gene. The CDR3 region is CASSYGLAGGRHEQFF. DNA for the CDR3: TGCGCCAGCAGTTATGGACTAGCGGGAGGTAGGCATGAGCAGTTCTTC.

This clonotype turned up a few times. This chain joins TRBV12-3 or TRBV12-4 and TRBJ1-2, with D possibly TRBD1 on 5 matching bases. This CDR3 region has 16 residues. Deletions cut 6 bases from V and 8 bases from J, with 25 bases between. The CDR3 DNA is TGTGCCAGCAGCCAAACAGCCAGGGAACCCACCGGAGGCTACACCTTC. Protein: CASSQTAREPTGGYTF.